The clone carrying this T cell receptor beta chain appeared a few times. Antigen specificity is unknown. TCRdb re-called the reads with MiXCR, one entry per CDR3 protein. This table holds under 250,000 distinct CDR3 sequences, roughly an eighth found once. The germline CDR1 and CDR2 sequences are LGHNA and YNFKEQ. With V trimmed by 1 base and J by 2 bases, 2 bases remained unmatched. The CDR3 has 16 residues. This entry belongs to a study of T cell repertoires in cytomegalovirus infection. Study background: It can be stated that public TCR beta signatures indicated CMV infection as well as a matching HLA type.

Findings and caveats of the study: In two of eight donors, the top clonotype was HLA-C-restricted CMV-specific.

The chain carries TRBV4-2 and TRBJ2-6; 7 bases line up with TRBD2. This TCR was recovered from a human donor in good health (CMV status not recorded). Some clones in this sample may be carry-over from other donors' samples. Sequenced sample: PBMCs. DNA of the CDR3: TGTGCCAGCAGCCAAGGGCGGGGGACTGGGGCCAACGTCCTGACTTTC. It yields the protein CASSQGRGTGANVLTF.